The sequence of this T cell receptor (beta chain) was determined in a study of blood T cells in healthy people across ages (dated by TCRdb to between 2014 and 2017). For the wider study: Template switching captured roughly one uniquely barcoded TCR beta cDNA molecule per two T cells in model experiments. The study measured age-related changes in TCR beta repertoire diversity using deep sequencing normalized with unique cDNA molecular identifiers. The donors were divided into four age groups: young (average approximately 15 years), middle-aged (roughly 42), aged (around 67) and long-lived (more than 75). To avoid experimental bias, donors of different ages were randomly spread across the sequencing lanes. Two additional independent replicas of 1 million unique cDNA reads from the same blood draw were analyzed for two donors (one aged 18 to 30 and one aged 80 or older). General conclusions and limits of the study: Conclusive comparison of naive and antigen-experienced compartments was prevented by the profiling of bulk unsorted PBMCs. As age increased, observed TCR beta diversity per million T cells dropped in a roughly linear way, and a significant reduction was already evident by age 40. Estimates of total diversity from one million sequenced T cells were regarded as lower bounds and underestimates. The CMV infection status of donors was not known, potentially confounding age-related changes in expanded clonotypes. Compared with the aged group, the long-lived group had more naive CD4+ T cells, fewer expanded clones and increased TCR diversity, a pattern suggesting age selection. A strong correlation was found between observed TCR beta diversity and the percentage of naive T cells measured by flow cytometry.

Donors were a few dozen systemically healthy Caucasian individuals from Russia aged roughly 6 to 90 years. Each donor gave roughly 11 milliliters of peripheral blood, drawn into EDTA-treated Vacutainer tubes. Ficoll-Paque density-gradient centrifugation was used to isolate PBMCs, with at least 7 million obtained per sample. Trizol reagent was used to extract total RNA from PBMCs, with at least 6 micrograms per sample. Naive CD45RAhigh/CD27high T cell percentages were measured by flow cytometry on a PBMC aliquot from every donor. Between the V and J ends, shortened by 4 bases and 2 bases respectively, the junction contains 8 bases. From the cysteine through the phenylalanine, the CDR3 covers 13 amino acids. The read is trimmed to its CDR3 DNA, 39 bases read in frame from base 1. As encoded in the germline V gene (reference sequence), CDR1 is MNHEY while CDR2 is SMNVEV. A word on this clonotype: The antigen this receptor binds is unknown. Per-base quality was not reported, and no clone a single base away is much larger than it.

The protocol used for the library was 5' RACE. Sequencing was performed on an Illumina HiSeq 2500. A second PCR of about 7 to 12 cycles was performed with a sample-barcoded 5' primer and a J-beta primer mix. A unique molecular identifier was introduced onto each TCR beta cDNA molecule by a template-switch 5' adaptor carrying 12 random nucleotides. Each sample yielded at least 2.5 million CDR3-containing paired-end reads. First-strand cDNA synthesis was performed from all RNA using the Mint cDNA synthesis kit, with priming by a TRBC-specific oligonucleotide. Following uracil-DNA glycosylase treatment, all cDNA underwent a first 18-cycle PCR with the universal primers M1SS and BC2_uni_R. For the original study's pipeline: For normalization, 1 million high-quality reads, each with a distinct molecular identifier, were randomly selected from each sample. Instead of being binned into consensus sequences, reads that shared molecular identifiers were thrown out. MiTCR, set to a Q25 quality threshold and the strictest error-elimination algorithm, was used for CDR3 identification, clonotype clustering and error correction. A nonparametric unseen species model using Euler transformation provided a lower-bound estimate of total TCR beta diversity. The public reads were reprocessed in TCRdb via fastp at Q25 and MiXCR, keeping in-frame beta chains. One record per CDR3 amino acid sequence lists the most common genes and DNA. The authors' filters were not applied to this entry. The sample table records about 970,000 distinct CDR3 sequences; about 51% of these occur just once. The ten top clones hold about a fifth of the sample.

Source material: blood. In this chain, TRBV27 is recombined with TRBJ2-5, and TRBD1 may be the D gene, going by 5 matching bases. The sequence was collected from a woman aged 60-70 years in good health. The CDR3 reads as follows: CASSWTQQETQYF. The DNA reads TGTGCCAGCAGTTGGACACAGCAAGAGACCCAGTACTTC.